This TCR beta chain was retrieved from a study of T cells in Graves' hyperthyroidism and ophthalmopathy. There were TCR beta CDR3 regions amplified from RNA transcripts. The HTBI primer set was used in a first-round RT-PCR of the TCR CDR3. TCRdb reprocessed the multiplex PCR reads via MiXCR and lists one record per CDR3 protein. Here the sample spans roughly 350,000 distinct CDR3 sequences, more than 14% being singletons. About this clonotype: Just one base apart from a much larger clone, this may be a read error.

Diagnoses rested on clinical symptoms, serum thyroxine and TRAb, thyroid ultrasound and orbital computed tomography. Germline V gene data show CDR1 as LNHDA and CDR2 as SQIVND (reference sequence). The CDR3 has 15 residues. The sequence was collected from a woman aged 25 to 39 with Graves' ophthalmopathy. V and J are TRBV19 and TRBJ2-1, with no clear D. Sample: blood. CDR3 loop: CASSIGSSRYIEQFF. Written as DNA, the CDR3 is TGTGCCAGTAGTATAGGCAGCTCCCGCTACATTGAGCAGTTCTTC.